A single sample gave rise to the 7 T cell receptor beta chains below, sequenced in a study of shared clonotypes between healthy human individuals. Measured with immunoSEQ multiplex PCR; TCRdb has only the in-frame clones, and not every one. The table includes about 380,000 clones, about 96% detected once. The sample taken for sequencing was memory CD8+ T cells sorted from blood. Subset in this sample: CD45RO+ cells pooled with CCR7-negative TemRA cells. These receptors were obtained from a man younger than 45 in good health.

The chain links TRBV30 to TRBJ2-1; D unclear. There are 12 residues in the CDR3. CDR1 is GTSNPN, CDR2 SVGIG, per germline (reference sequence). The V end was cut by 5 bases, the J end by 5 bases, with 10 bases between. CDR3 residues: CAWVAPHNEQFF. In DNA, the CDR3 is TGTGCCTGGGTTGCGCCCCACAATGAGCAGTTCTTC.

The chain is built from TRBV28 and TRBJ1-2, with 8 bases matching TRBD1. Per the germline V gene, CDR1 is MDHEN and CDR2 is SYDVKM. The CDR3 has 13 residues. J gave up 4 bases and V 7 bases, and 5 bases lay outside the gene matches. The CDR3 DNA sequence: TGTGCCAGCACTACAGGGGGAGGCTATGGCTACACCTTC. Translation: CASTTGGGYGYTF.

The gene calls are TRBV29-1 and TRBJ2-4, with D perhaps TRBD1 (6 bases). The CDR3 consists of 12 residues. V was shortened by 4 bases and J by 3 bases, with 7 bases between the two germline ends. Germline CDR1 SQVTM, CDR2 ANQGSEA. CDR3 nucleotides: TGCAGCGTTGGACAGGTCAAAAACATTCAGTACTTC. Its translation: CSVGQVKNIQYF.

The V and J genes are TRBV4-2 and TRBJ2-3; D may be TRBD2 (5 bases). V lost 3 bases to trimming and J lost 2 bases, with 15 bases between them. This CDR3 spans 16 amino acids. CDR1 is LGHNA and CDR2 is YNFKEQ in the germline V gene. The CDR3, as DNA: TGTGCCAGCAGCCAGAGGGAGTTTACGGACACAGATACGCAGTATTTT. It codes for CASSQREFTDTDTQYF.

The chain recombines TRBV4-1 with TRBJ1-5; D call uncertain. CDR1 and CDR2 (germline): MGHRA, YSYEKL. Trimming removed 1 base at V and 6 bases at J, with 13 bases between. The CDR3 is 15 residues long. Written as DNA, the CDR3 is TGCGCCAGCAGCCAAGGGCCAGCGACTTCTCAGCCCCAGCATTTT. Translated: CASSQGPATSQPQHF.

This chain uses TRBV12-2 with TRBJ2-7; TRBD2 was called by the table and not checked on the DNA. TRBV12-2 is a pseudogene locus. CDR3 length: 16 amino acids. The CDR3 spells CASRLAERGGPYEQYF. DNA of the CDR3: TGTGCAAGTCGCTTAGCGGAGAGGGGAGGTCCCTACGAGCAGTACTTC.

The rearrangement joins TRBV4-2 to TRBJ2-1, with a possible D match to TRBD1 (6 bases). Germline CDR1 LGHNA, CDR2 YNFKEQ. Trimming took off 7 bases at V and 8 bases at J, with 15 bases between the two ends. The CDR3 covers 13 residues. This CDR3 is CASNKGDPYEQFF. CDR3 DNA sequence: TGTGCCAGCAACAAGGGGGACCCATATGAGCAGTTCTTC.